This T cell receptor (beta chain) was found in a study of blood T cell repertoires in COVID-19. For the study at large: Sources were T cells, B-cell-depleted T cells, or PBMCs; the material itself was cDNA or gDNA.

Germline CDR1 reads SGHDT; CDR2 reads YYEEEE. This CDR3 contains 14 residues. With 2 bases removed from V and 4 bases from J, the gap between germline ends came to 12 bases. Some clones are missing from TCRdb's copy, which holds only in-frame ones; the method was immunoSEQ multiplex PCR. The sample comprises tens of thousands of clones, over 75% of which are singletons, and under 4.5% rests with the top ten. The material sequenced was peripheral blood. The clonotype was recovered from a woman aged 60-70 years with acute or convalescent COVID-19. V usage is TRBV5-6 and J usage is TRBJ1-2; D might be TRBD1 (6 bases). The CDR3 reads CASSFWGRSYGYTF. The CDR3 DNA sequence: TGTGCCAGCAGCTTCTGGGGGCGCAGCTATGGCTACACCTTC.